This T cell receptor (beta chain) was sequenced in a study of blood T cell repertoires in COVID-19. About the research overall: Sites in the United States, Italy and Spain provided acute and convalescent COVID-19 samples. T cells, B-cell-depleted T cells, or PBMCs provided the cDNA or gDNA that served as material.

How the authors handled the data: For nucleated cells, counts were estimated from reference gene primer amplification. The method was immunoSEQ multiplex PCR; TCRdb's version includes in-frame clones alone and lacks a portion of them. The DNA was the basis for D and trimming; V, J and clone size are from that table. Of approximately 110,000 clones listed, approximately 79% are singletons. The length of the CDR3 is 18 residues. Germline trimming cut 0 bases from V and 7 bases from J; bases unmatched to any gene: 20. CDR1 GTSNPN and CDR2 SVGIG come from the germline V gene (reference sequence). The chain couples TRBV30 to TRBJ1-2; 7 bases align to TRBD1. The source is a man aged 70 or older with active or convalescent COVID-19. The sample was peripheral blood. DNA for the CDR3: TGTGCCTGGAGTGTACCCCTGGCAGGGGGTCCCCTTCCCTCTGGCTACACCTTC. Its protein is CAWSVPLAGGPLPSGYTF. The full variable domain, its missing parts supplied by reference TRBV30 and TRBJ1-2, is SQTIHQWPATLVQPVGSPLSLECTVEGTSNPNLYWYRQAAGRGLQLLFYSVGIGQISSEVPQNLSASRPQDRQFILSSKKLLLSDSGFYLCAWSVPLAGGPLPSGYTFGSGTRLTVV.